This T cell receptor (beta chain) came from a study of T cells in Graves' hyperthyroidism and ophthalmopathy. At the level of the study: Upon initial diagnosis and before any treatment, peripheral blood was collected.

Germline trimming cut 3 bases from V and 4 bases from J; bases unmatched to any gene: 13. Germline V CDR1 and CDR2: SQVTM, ANQGSEA. The CDR3 spans 17 residues. Stability of Graves' hyperthyroidism was defined as absent ophthalmopathy progression within 18 months. Among the patients, aged 18 to 65, hyperthyroidism was newly diagnosed and had lasted under 2 months. For the diagnoses, clinical symptoms, serum thyroxine and TRAb, thyroid ultrasound and orbital computed tomography were used. This clonotype was recorded many times. The TCR beta CDR3 regions underwent amplification using RNA transcripts as the source. The HTBI primer set drove a first-round RT-PCR of the TCR CDR3. MiXCR, run by TCRdb on the multiplex PCR reads, gives a single entry per CDR3 protein. Of 300,000 to 400,000 distinct CDR3 sequences listed, around a sixth are singletons.

The source material was blood. This chain connects TRBV29-1 to TRBJ2-1; TRBD2 agrees at 9 bases. The receptor was derived from a woman between 50 and 59 years old with Graves' hyperthyroidism. The CDR3 nucleotides are TGCAGCGTTGAGGGTCTAGCGGGGTCCTCTAGGTACAATGAGCAGTTCTTC. Translation gives CSVEGLAGSSRYNEQFF.